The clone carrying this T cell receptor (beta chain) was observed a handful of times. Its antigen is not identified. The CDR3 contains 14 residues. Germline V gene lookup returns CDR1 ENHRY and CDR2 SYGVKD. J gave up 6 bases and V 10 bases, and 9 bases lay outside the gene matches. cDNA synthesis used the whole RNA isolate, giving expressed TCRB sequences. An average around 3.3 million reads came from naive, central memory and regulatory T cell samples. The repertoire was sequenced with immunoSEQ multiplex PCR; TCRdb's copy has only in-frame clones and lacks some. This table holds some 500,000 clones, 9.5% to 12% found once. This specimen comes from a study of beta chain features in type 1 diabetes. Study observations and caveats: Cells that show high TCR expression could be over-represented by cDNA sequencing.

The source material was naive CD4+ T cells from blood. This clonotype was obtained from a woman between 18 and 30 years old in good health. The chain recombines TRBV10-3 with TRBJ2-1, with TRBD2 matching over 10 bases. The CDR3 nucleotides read TGTGCCAGCGGACTAGCGGAGGTCGGCAATGAGCAGTTCTTC. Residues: CASGLAEVGNEQFF.